The 8 T cell receptor beta chains below come from one sample, sequenced in a study of CD8+ T cells in alopecia areata. Reverse transcription of extracted RNA yielded cDNA, which provided the sequencing template. Data came from immunoSEQ multiplex PCR; TCRdb stores just in-frame clones and leaves some out. The sample includes some 180,000 clones, 50% to 70% seen only once; the top ten take about 1.7%. Sequencing was performed on CD4+ T cells sorted from blood, taken at week 0. The receptor set was obtained from a human donor with alopecia areata.

In its sample, this clone was seen once. CDR3 protein: CSVKIRLAGEHEQYF. CDR3 sequence (DNA): TGCAGCGTTAAGATCCGGCTAGCGGGGGAGCACGAGCAGTACTTC. The V and J genes are TRBV29-1 and TRBJ2-7, with 10 bases that match TRBD2. Looked up from germline, CDR1 is SQVTM and CDR2 is ANQGSEA. The CDR3 sequence is 15 residues long. Unmatched junction bases numbered 12, after V lost 5 bases and J lost 5 bases.

This clone was observed a single time. The gene calls are TRBV2 and TRBJ1-6; 10 nucleotides align to TRBD1. The CDR3 is 15 residues long. From germline, CDR1 is SNHLY and CDR2 FYNNEI. The trim removed 3 bases at V and 8 bases at J, leaving 4 bases unmatched. The CDR3 coding sequence is TGTGCCAGCAGTGAGGACAGGGGGAACTATTCACCCCTCCACTTT. Encoded protein: CASSEDRGNYSPLHF.

The rearrangement uses TRBV5-6 and TRBJ2-7; D possibly uses TRBD1 or TRBD2 (5 bases each). Trimming pared 4 bases from V and 4 bases from J, leaving 15 bases between. The length of the CDR3 is 14 residues. Looked up from germline, CDR1 is SGHDT and CDR2 is YYEEEE. This CDR3 reads CASSPGPGLYEQYF. CDR3 nucleotides: TGTGCCAGCAGCCCGGGACCAGGGTTGTACGAGCAGTACTTC.

This clone was detected only a few times. V and J are TRBV2 and TRBJ2-3, with 7 nucleotides matching TRBD1. Trimming took 8 bases from V and 0 from J; bases not matched to a gene: 2. The germline gives CDR1 SNHLY, CDR2 FYNNEI. This CDR3 is 13 amino acids long. CDR3 bases: TGTGCCAGCTCGACAGGGAGCACAGATACGCAGTATTTT. Its protein is CASSTGSTDTQYF.

The chain has TRBV7-9 and TRBJ1-2; TRBD1 aligns across 8 bases. Germline CDR1 SEHNR, CDR2 FQNEAQ (reference sequence). This CDR3 region has 14 residues. The junction had 5 bases not matched to a gene; V was cut back by 5 bases and J by 3 bases. The CDR3 protein is CASSAGQGDYGYTF. The CDR3 DNA reads TGTGCCAGCAGCGCCGGACAGGGAGACTATGGCTACACCTTC.

V and J are TRBV5-6 and TRBJ1-2; the D is unclear. CDR1 and CDR2 (germline): SGHDT, YYEEEE. This CDR3 has 13 residues. V lost 6 bases and J 3 bases, leaving 12 bases between the germline ends. The CDR3 DNA reads TGTGCCAGCAATCCTTGGGCCGACTATGGCTACACCTTC. This translates into CASNPWADYGYTF. The variable domain in full, completed from reference TRBV5-6 and TRBJ1-2, reads DAGVTQSPTHLIKTRGQQVTLRCSPKSGHDTVSWYQQALGQGPQFIFQYYEEEERQRGNFPDRFSGHQFPNYSSELNVNALLLGDSALYLCASNPWADYGYTFGSGTRLTVV.

This clone was observed a handful of times. The rearrangement uses TRBV10-2 and TRBJ2-1, with D perhaps TRBD2 (5 bases). The V gene's germline CDR1 is WSHSY and CDR2 SAAADI. Trimming removed 7 bases at V and 1 base at J, with 8 bases between. The CDR3 covers 13 residues. CDR3 bases: TGCGCCAGCACCAGCGGATCCTACAATGAGCAGTTCTTC. Protein product: CASTSGSYNEQFF.

This clone was counted only a few times. CDR3 nucleotide sequence: TGTGCCAGTAGTCCAGACAGGGGTCAAAACACTGAAGCTTTCTTT. Protein sequence: CASSPDRGQNTEAFF. The genes are TRBV19 and TRBJ1-1; 8 nucleotides agree with TRBD1. The V and J ends lost 5 bases and 2 bases, in that order; junction bases with no gene match: 7. This CDR3 comprises 15 residues. Germline assignment: CDR1 LNHDA and CDR2 SQIVND (reference sequence).